The 27 T cell receptor beta chains below come from one sample, sequenced in a study of CD8 T cells in ankylosing spondylitis (dated by TCRdb to 2016 to 2017). What the work shows at the level of the full study, not this receptor alone: A TCR beta motif made up of about eight highly homologous amino acid variants appeared to be characteristic of blood from ankylosing spondylitis patients.

The library was generated by 5' RACE. The data were produced on an Illumina HiSeq 2500. The raw public data were reprocessed by TCRdb itself: fastp quality trimming at Q25, MiXCR clonotype calling, in-frame beta chains only. One record per CDR3 amino acid sequence lists the most common genes and DNA. This sample comprises about 510,000 distinct CDR3 sequences, approximately 5.3% of them detected only once. The top ten clones comprise approximately 4% of the sample. Antigens of these TCRs are unknown. Sample: blood, either unsorted or a sorted T cell fraction (not recorded which). The receptors stem from a male donor with ankylosing spondylitis.

This clonotype has only a few counts. The chain is built from TRBV20-1 and TRBJ2-7; maybe TRBD1 (6 bases). This CDR3 has 17 amino acids. V gave up 2 bases and J gave up 2 bases, with 22 bases separating them. The germline V gene encodes CDR1 DFQATT and CDR2 SNEGSKA (reference sequence). This CDR3 reads CSARNLIPQGIPYEQYF. CDR3 DNA sequence: TGCAGTGCTAGAAATCTGATCCCCCAGGGGATTCCCTACGAGCAGTACTTC.

This clonotype was seen at least ten times. The V call is TRBV4-1, the J call TRBJ1-2; 11 bases align to TRBD1. Germline CDR1 reads MGHRA; CDR2 reads YSYEKL. The CDR3 loop spans 17 amino acids. Germline trimming cut 4 bases from V and 0 bases from J; bases unmatched to any gene: 7. CDR3 DNA: TGCGCCAGCAGCCCCCGGACAGGGGGCGATCCTAACTATGGCTACACCTTC. Protein product: CASSPRTGGDPNYGYTF.

This clonotype was picked up many times. The chain has TRBV9 and TRBJ2-1; maybe TRBD2 (5 bases). The germline gives CDR1 SGDLS, CDR2 YYNGEE. V was trimmed by 0 bases and J by 9 bases, leaving 10 bases between them. The CDR3 length is 13 residues. CDR3 bases: TGTGCCAGCAGCGTAGTAGAGGGCCCTGAGCAGTTCTTC. It translates to CASSVVEGPEQFF.

This clonotype has just a few counts. The chain is built from TRBV7-8 and TRBJ2-4; D unclear. The germline gives CDR1 SGHVS, CDR2 FQNEAQ. Trimming left V 2 bases short and J 1 base short, with 6 bases between. This CDR3 comprises 14 residues. CDR3: CASSLYGAKNIQYF. In DNA form, the CDR3 reads TGTGCCAGCAGCTTATATGGGGCCAAAAACATTCAGTACTTC. Using reference TRBV7-8 and TRBJ2-4 for the parts outside the CDR3, the full variable domain is GAGVSQSPRYKVAKRGQDVALRCDPISGHVSLFWYQQALGQGPEFLTYFQNEAQLDKSGLPSDRFFAERPEGSVSTLKIQRTQQEDSAVYLCASSLYGAKNIQYFGAGTRLSVL.

The chain has TRBV29-1 and TRBJ2-3, with 10 bases lining up with TRBD2. Per germline, CDR1 SQVTM and CDR2 ANQGSEA. V was pared by 6 bases and J by 0 bases, with 15 bases of the junction left unmatched. This CDR3 has 18 residues. The DNA for the CDR3 is TGCAGCGTAAGCCAACTTCTAGCGGGGGACTTTAGCACAGATACGCAGTATTTT. Residues: CSVSQLLAGDFSTDTQYF.

This clonotype has ten or more counts. The chain employs TRBV7-8 and TRBJ2-5; 9 bases fit TRBD1. The CDR3 has 16 amino acids. The V segment lost 7 bases and the J segment 6 bases; nucleotides outside the gene matches: 15. Germline lookup yields CDR1 SGHVS and CDR2 FQNEAQ. The CDR3 sequence is CASNPSTGGSRKTQYF. DNA for the CDR3: TGTGCCAGCAACCCATCTACAGGGGGCTCTAGGAAGACCCAGTACTTC.

This clonotype was seen many times. The chain carries TRBV21-1 and TRBJ1-2; TRBD1, the D gene given by the table, was not confirmed from the DNA. TRBV21-1 corresponds to a pseudogene. The CDR3 consists of 13 residues. The CDR3: CASSPPPNYGYTF. As DNA, the CDR3 is TGTGCCAGCAGCCCCCCCCCTAACTATGGCTACACCTTC.

There are a few counts of this clonotype. V usage is TRBV12-3 or TRBV12-4 and J usage is TRBJ2-3; TRBD1 matches 9 bases. The CDR3 totals 16 residues. J gave up 5 bases and V 5 bases, and 11 bases lay outside the gene matches. The CDR3 DNA is TGTGCCAGCAGTGGGCACCGGGACAGGGAAGGAGATACGCAGTATTTT. It yields the protein CASSGHRDREGDTQYF.

In its sample, this clonotype was seen many times. CDR3 in DNA: TGCAGTGCTGGGGACAGGTCCAATCAGCCCCAGCATTTT. Protein sequence: CSAGDRSNQPQHF. The chain links TRBV20-1 to TRBJ1-5; 8 nucleotides align to TRBD1. CDR3 size: 13 residues. Germline assignment: CDR1 DFQATT and CDR2 SNEGSKA (reference sequence). The junction had 3 bases not matched to a gene; V was cut back by 5 bases and J by 3 bases.

This clonotype showed up many times. The V and J genes are TRBV6-1 and TRBJ2-2, with D perhaps TRBD1 or TRBD2 (5 bases each). Germline values: CDR1 MNHNS, CDR2 SASEGT. The V end was cut by 8 bases, the J end by 4 bases, with 17 bases between. The CDR3 extends over 15 amino acids. The DNA of the CDR3 is TGTGCCAGCGCGCCAAGTGGGACGGGCACCGGGGAGCTGTTTTTT. Protein sequence: CASAPSGTGTGELFF.

The genes are TRBV29-1 and TRBJ2-1, with 7 bases identical to TRBD2. Per the germline V gene, CDR1 is SQVTM and CDR2 is ANQGSEA. The length of the CDR3 is 13 residues. With V trimmed by 5 bases and J by 8 bases, 9 bases remained unmatched. CDR3 residues: CSVRLAGGDEQFF. The CDR3 DNA reads as TGCAGCGTTCGGTTAGCGGGTGGGGATGAGCAGTTCTTC.

This clonotype was recorded many times. This sequence joins TRBV5-1 and TRBJ1-1, with 7 bases fitting TRBD1. Trimming cost V 0 bases and J 7 bases; bases outside gene matches: 3. This CDR3 spans 13 amino acids. Germline CDR1 reads SGHRS; CDR2 reads YFSETQ. The DNA of the CDR3 is TGCGCCAGCAGCTTGGCCGGGACAGTTGAAGCTTTCTTT. Translation gives CASSLAGTVEAFF.

This chain uses TRBV19 with TRBJ2-1, with no clear D. V gave up 7 bases and J gave up 1 base, with 11 bases separating them. The CDR3 length is 14 residues. Germline V gives CDR1 LNHDA, CDR2 SQIVND (reference sequence). CDR3 in amino acids: CASTPMGSYNEQFF. Here the CDR3 DNA reads TGTGCCAGTACCCCGATGGGGTCCTACAATGAGCAGTTCTTC.

This clonotype was detected many times. The rearrangement joins TRBV20-1 to TRBJ2-6; D may be TRBD1 (6 bases). Deletions cut 7 bases from V and 0 bases from J, with 13 bases between. The CDR3 is made up of 15 amino acids. Looked up from germline, CDR1 is DFQATT and CDR2 is SNEGSKA (reference sequence). DNA of the CDR3: TGCAGTGTCCAGGGGCGCTTCTCTGGGGCCAACGTCCTGACTTTC. Translating gives CSVQGRFSGANVLTF.

This clonotype was recorded many times. This chain links TRBV25-1 with TRBJ2-2; D not certain. CDR1 and CDR2 from the germline V gene are MGHDK and SYGVNS. The CDR3 loop spans 12 amino acids. V was pared by 4 bases and J by 6 bases, with 6 bases between. As DNA, the CDR3 is TGTGCCAGCAGTGGAGGACCCGGGGAGCTGTTTTTT. Protein product: CASSGGPGELFF.

The V and J genes are TRBV7-2 and TRBJ2-1, with D uncertain. This CDR3 comprises 12 residues. Trimming took 5 bases from V and 7 from J, leaving 9 bases between them. Germline V lookup: CDR1 SGHTA, CDR2 FQGNSA. CDR3 sequence (DNA): TGTGCCAGCAGCGTCCTGGGGAATGAGCAGTTCTTC. The encoded protein is CASSVLGNEQFF. Using reference TRBV7-2 and TRBJ2-1 for the parts outside the CDR3, the full variable domain is GAGVSQSPSNKVTEKGKDVELRCDPISGHTALYWYRQSLGQGLEFLIYFQGNSAPDKSGLPSDRFSAERTGGSVSTLTIQRTQQEDSAVYLCASSVLGNEQFFGPGTRLTVL.

The chain is built from TRBV18 and TRBJ1-2; no definite D call. The CDR3 is 14 amino acids. Trimming stripped 4 bases from V and 10 bases from J, with 19 bases between. CDR1 and CDR2 (germline): KGHSH, LQKENI. CDR3 sequence reads: CASSRTDAVPLYTF. CDR3 nucleotides: TGTGCCAGCTCACGAACTGACGCCGTCCCCCTCTACACCTTC.

This clonotype was seen at least ten times. The chain uses TRBV7-9 and TRBJ2-7; D not certain. CDR1 and CDR2 from the germline V gene are SEHNR and FQNEAQ (reference sequence). The CDR3 extends over 11 amino acids. The V end was cut by 10 bases, the J end by 3 bases, with 10 bases between. CDR3 nucleotide sequence: TGTGCCACCGAACCGAGCTACGAGCAGTACTTC. Residues: CATEPSYEQYF.

CDR3 protein: CASRTGLADTGELFF. CDR3 nucleotides: TGTGCCAGCAGGACGGGACTAGCGGACACCGGGGAGCTGTTTTTT. The J gene is TRBJ2-2, the V gene TRBV3-1, with 11 bases matching TRBD2. Germline V gene lookup returns CDR1 LGHDT and CDR2 YNNKEL (reference sequence). V shed 6 bases and J 3 bases; nucleotides not matched to a gene: 3. This CDR3 has 15 amino acids.

This clonotype has more than one count but fewer than ten. As DNA, the CDR3 is TGTGCCAGCAGCATGGGACAGCTACCGAACACCGGGGAGCTGTTTTTT. Translated: CASSMGQLPNTGELFF. The chain is built from TRBV21-1 and TRBJ2-2; the D call in the table, TRBD1, was not verified against the DNA. TRBV21-1 is tagged as a pseudogene. CDR3 length: 16 amino acids.

This clonotype was counted many times. V usage is TRBV10-3 and J usage is TRBJ1-1, with 7 bases aligning to TRBD1. The junction had 11 bases not matched to a gene; V was cut back by 8 bases and J by 5 bases. CDR1 and CDR2 (germline): ENHRY, SYGVKD. The CDR3 length is 14 residues. The CDR3 DNA is TGTGCCATCTCCTCTACGGGACAGAGAACTGAAGCTTTCTTT. This codes for CAISSTGQRTEAFF.

The V and J genes are TRBV24-1 and TRBJ2-1; 8 positions agree with TRBD2. CDR1 and CDR2 from the germline V gene are KGHDR and SFDVKD. The junction had 12 bases not matched to a gene; V was cut back by 3 bases and J by 3 bases. CDR3 length equals 18 residues. DNA for the CDR3: TGTGCCACCAGTGATCCAACCCCCCGAGCGGGAGTCTACAATGAGCAGTTCTTC. Translating gives CATSDPTPRAGVYNEQFF.

This clonotype showed up many times. This sequence joins TRBV24-1 and TRBJ2-1, with TRBD2 matching 10 bases. V shed 5 bases, J shed 6 bases, and the junction held 9 bases outside the gene matches. CDR1 is KGHDR and CDR2 is SFDVKD in the germline V gene. There are 16 residues in the CDR3. CDR3 coding DNA: TGTGCCACCAGTGCCCAACTAGCGGGGAGCCTCAATGAGCAGTTCTTC. This sequence encodes CATSAQLAGSLNEQFF.

This clonotype appeared many times. The chain employs TRBV20-1 and TRBJ2-7, with a weak D call TRBD1 (6 bases). This CDR3 region has 15 residues. The V and J ends lost 2 bases and 2 bases respectively, with 16 bases between them. From germline, CDR1 is DFQATT and CDR2 SNEGSKA (reference sequence). The CDR3 coding sequence is TGCAGTGCTAGAACCCCACAGGGAAATCCCTACGAGCAGTACTTC. This translates into CSARTPQGNPYEQYF.

This clonotype was seen ten or more times. The rearrangement joins TRBV20-1 to TRBJ2-5, with 7 bases that match TRBD2. Germline loops: CDR1 DFQATT, CDR2 SNEGSKA (reference sequence). The CDR3 spans 14 residues. The V and J ends lost 6 bases and 4 bases, in that order; junction bases with no gene match: 11. CDR3 in amino acids: CSAPYGGLVETQYF. CDR3 coding DNA: TGCAGTGCGCCATACGGGGGGTTAGTAGAGACCCAGTACTTC.

This clonotype was counted many times. The genes are TRBV10-3 and TRBJ1-4; TRBD1 agrees at 8 bases. The V gene's germline CDR1 is ENHRY and CDR2 SYGVKD. V was clipped by 6 bases and J by 6 bases; unmatched bases: 6. The CDR3 covers 14 residues. DNA of the CDR3: TGTGCCATCAGCGACAGGGGCAGCGATGAAAAACTGTTTTTT. It specifies CAISDRGSDEKLFF.

In its sample, this clonotype was seen many times. The chain carries TRBV4-3 and TRBJ2-2; a weak D match, TRBD1 (5 bases). The germline CDR1 and CDR2 sequences are LGHNA and YSLEER. With 5 bases removed from V and 3 bases from J, the gap between germline ends came to 10 bases. There are 14 residues in the CDR3. The CDR3 DNA reads TGCGCCAGCAGCACAGGCGCGGACACCGGGGAGCTGTTTTTT. This gives the protein CASSTGADTGELFF.